The sequence of this T cell receptor (beta chain) was determined in a study of cytomegalovirus exposure and HLA in healthy donors. Findings and limits, study-wide: Through in vitro validation, a few CMV-associated chains were shown to be specific for CMV antigens.

Regarding this clone: Its specificity is unknown.

Libraries were prepared by immunoSEQ multiplex PCR; TCRdb keeps only in-frame clonotypes and omits some of them. The table lists some 170,000 clones, roughly 89% of them singletons, with roughly 1.5% in the top ten. V lost 5 bases to trimming and J lost 2 bases; unmatched junction nucleotides: 5. The CDR3 consists of 14 residues. Germline V gene lookup returns CDR1 LNHDA and CDR2 SQIVND (reference sequence). Input material: PBMCs. The rearrangement uses TRBV19 and TRBJ2-7; 8 bases match TRBD1. The sequence was obtained from a woman under 40 in good health and CMV-seronegative. In DNA, the CDR3 is TGTGCCAGTAGTCACGGGACAGGAACCTACGAGCAGTACTTC. It yields the protein CASSHGTGTYEQYF.